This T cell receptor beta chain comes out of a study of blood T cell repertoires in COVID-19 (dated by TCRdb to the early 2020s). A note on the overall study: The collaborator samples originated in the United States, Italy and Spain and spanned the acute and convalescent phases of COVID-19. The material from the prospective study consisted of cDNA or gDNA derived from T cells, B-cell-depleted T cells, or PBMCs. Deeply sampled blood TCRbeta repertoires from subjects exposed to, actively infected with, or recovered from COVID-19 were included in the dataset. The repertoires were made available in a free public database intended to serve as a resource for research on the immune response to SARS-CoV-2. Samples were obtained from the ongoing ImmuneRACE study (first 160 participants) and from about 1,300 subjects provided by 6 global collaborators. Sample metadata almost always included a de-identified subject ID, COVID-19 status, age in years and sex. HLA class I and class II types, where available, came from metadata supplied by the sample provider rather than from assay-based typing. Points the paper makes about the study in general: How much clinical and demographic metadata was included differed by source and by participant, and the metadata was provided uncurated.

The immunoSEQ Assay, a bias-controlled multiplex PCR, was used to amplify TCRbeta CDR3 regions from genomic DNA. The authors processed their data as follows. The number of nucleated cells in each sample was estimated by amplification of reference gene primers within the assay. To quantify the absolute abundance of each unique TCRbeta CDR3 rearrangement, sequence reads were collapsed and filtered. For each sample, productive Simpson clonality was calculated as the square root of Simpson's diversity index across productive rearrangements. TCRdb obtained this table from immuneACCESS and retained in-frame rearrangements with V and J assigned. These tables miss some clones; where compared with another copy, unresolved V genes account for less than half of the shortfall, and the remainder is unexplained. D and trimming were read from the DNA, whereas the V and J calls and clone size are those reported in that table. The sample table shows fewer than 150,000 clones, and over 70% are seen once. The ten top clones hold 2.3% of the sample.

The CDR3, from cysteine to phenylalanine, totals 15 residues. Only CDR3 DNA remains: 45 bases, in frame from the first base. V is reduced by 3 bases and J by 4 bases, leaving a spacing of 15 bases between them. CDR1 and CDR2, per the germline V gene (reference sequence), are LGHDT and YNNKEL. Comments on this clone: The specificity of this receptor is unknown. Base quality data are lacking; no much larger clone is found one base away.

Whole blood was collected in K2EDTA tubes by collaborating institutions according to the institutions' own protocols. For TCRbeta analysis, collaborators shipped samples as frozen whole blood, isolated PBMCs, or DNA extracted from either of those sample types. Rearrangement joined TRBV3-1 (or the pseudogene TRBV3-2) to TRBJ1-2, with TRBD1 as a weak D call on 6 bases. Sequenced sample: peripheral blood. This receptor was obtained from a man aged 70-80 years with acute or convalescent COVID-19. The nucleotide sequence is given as TGTGCCAGCAGCCAGGTCAGGGGCTGGGGCTATGGCTACACCTTC. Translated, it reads CASSQVRGWGYGYTF.